Listed below are T cell receptor beta chains from one sample, sequenced in a study of blood T cell repertoires in COVID-19. Assay used: immunoSEQ multiplex PCR; TCRdb lists only in-frame clones, some missing. The sample yields roughly 410,000 clones, about 88% seen once. The specimen sequenced was peripheral blood. The receptors come from a woman between 35 and 50 years old with COVID-19, enrolled during active disease. The CDR3 runs from the conserved cysteine through the conserved F or W. Fields, in order: D gene, clone size, V gene, J gene, CDR3 DNA, CDR3 protein. A D gene is named only where the DNA matches it firmly. Clone size is stated in some rows and not others, as once, few, many or a class when expanded.

>.|.|TRBV2|TRBJ1-5
TGTGCCAGCAGTCTCACATCGGGGGTGGCATGGGGCCAGCCCCAGCATTTT
CASSLTSGVAWGQPQHF
>.|.|TRBV20-1|TRBJ1-4
TGCAGTGCTAGTGGGCAGTCTAATGAAAAACTGTTTTTT
CSASGQSNEKLFF
>.|.|TRBV4-3|TRBJ1-4
TGCGCCAGCAGCCAAGATCGGCCTGGCGCGGGCGAAAAACTGTTTTTT
CASSQDRPGAGEKLFF
>.|.|TRBV18|TRBJ2-7
TGTGCCAGCTCACCTCGGCGGACAGTTACCTACGAGCAGTACTTC
CASSPRRTVTYEQYF
>.|.|TRBV5-1|TRBJ2-3
TGCGCCAGCAGCTTGGGCACCGGGAGCCTCACAGATACGCAGTATTTT
CASSLGTGSLTDTQYF
>TRBD1|.|TRBV9|TRBJ2-7
TGTGCCAGCAGCGTCGGACAGGCGGGTTCCTACGAGCAGTACTTC
CASSVGQAGSYEQYF
>.|once|TRBV28|TRBJ1-5
TGTGCCACCAACAGTTACAATCAGCCCCAGCATTTT
CATNSYNQPQHF
>.|.|TRBV7-9|TRBJ1-1
TGTGCCAGCAGCTTAACAGGGAAGTGGTCTGAAGCTTTCTTT
CASSLTGKWSEAFF
>TRBD2|.|TRBV5-6|TRBJ2-1
TGTGCCAGCAGCTTGAGATCTAGCGGAAGATACAATGAGCAGTTCTTC
CASSLRSSGRYNEQFF
>.|.|TRBV3-1/TRBV3-2|TRBJ2-4
TGTGCCAGCAGCCAAGTGGGGGCCCAAAACATTCAGTACTTC
CASSQVGAQNIQYF